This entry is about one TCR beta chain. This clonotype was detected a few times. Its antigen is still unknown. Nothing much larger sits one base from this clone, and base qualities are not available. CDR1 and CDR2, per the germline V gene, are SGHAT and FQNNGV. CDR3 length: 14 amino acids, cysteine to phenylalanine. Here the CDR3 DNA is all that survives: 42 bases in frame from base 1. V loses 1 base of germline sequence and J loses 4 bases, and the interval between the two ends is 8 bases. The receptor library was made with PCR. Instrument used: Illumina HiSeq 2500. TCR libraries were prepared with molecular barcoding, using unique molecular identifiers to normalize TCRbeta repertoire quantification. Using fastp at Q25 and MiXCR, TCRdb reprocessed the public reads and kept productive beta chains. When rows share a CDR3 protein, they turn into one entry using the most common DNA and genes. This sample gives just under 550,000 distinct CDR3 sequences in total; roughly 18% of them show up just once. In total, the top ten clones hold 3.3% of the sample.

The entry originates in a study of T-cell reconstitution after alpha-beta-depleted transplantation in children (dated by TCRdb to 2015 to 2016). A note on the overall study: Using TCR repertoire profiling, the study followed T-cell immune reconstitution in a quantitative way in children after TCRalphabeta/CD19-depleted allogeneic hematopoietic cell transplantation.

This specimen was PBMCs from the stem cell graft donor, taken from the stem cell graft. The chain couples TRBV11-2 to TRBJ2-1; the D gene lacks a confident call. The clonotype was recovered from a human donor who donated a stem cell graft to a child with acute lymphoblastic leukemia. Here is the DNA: TGTGCCAGCAGCTTAGTCAGGCTGTACAATGAGCAGTTCTTC. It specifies CASSLVRLYNEQFF.